This record covers a single T cell receptor (beta chain). Its antigen is still unknown. The sample belongs to a study of T-cell memory formation after mild COVID-19. Study results and limitations: Pre-infection memory contained some responding clones, which suggested that cross-reactive memory had joined. Clones contracting day 15 to 85 were balanced CD4/CD8; later expanders leaned CD4+.

Constant-segment primers served in 5'RACE that generated TCR alpha and TCR beta cDNA libraries bearing sample barcodes and UMIs. TCRdb re-derived calls from the 5' RACE reads in MiXCR, one entry per CDR3 protein. The data contain 550,000 to 650,000 distinct CDR3 sequences, roughly a sixth of them seen just once; the ten biggest clones take up around 8.1%. Germline CDR1 reads MNHEY; CDR2 reads SVGAGI. The V segment lost 5 bases and the J segment 5 bases; nucleotides outside the gene matches: 13. CDR3 size: 16 residues. This receptor was obtained from an adult woman who had mild COVID-19 (a few samples of this study predate the infection). Cell type and time point are not known. Sequenced input: PBMCs or a T cell subset sorted from them (not recorded which). V usage is TRBV6-5 and J usage is TRBJ1-2; TRBD1 matches at 8 bases. CDR3 region: CASSPSRRQGRYGYTF. CDR3 bases: TGTGCCAGCAGTCCATCGCGTCGACAGGGGAGATATGGCTACACCTTC.